This paragraph covers one TCR beta chain sequence. Its specificity is not known. The sampling schedule covered blood at baseline, cycle 4 day 1, and cycle 7 day 1. V gave up 2 bases and J gave up 5 bases; unmatched junction bases: 10. The CDR3 has 17 amino acids. Germline V CDR1 and CDR2: SGDLS, YYNGEE. The data belong to a study of OX40 agonist ivuxolimab in advanced cancers. As for the study in general: An agonistic anti-OX40 (CD134) antibody, ivuxolimab, was used to treat the patients. Points from the study as a whole: Blood T cells, both CD4+ and CD8+, expanded clonally by week 6 at 0.1 to 3.0 mg/kg.

Assay used: immunoSEQ multiplex PCR; TCRdb lists only in-frame clones, some missing. This sample has 90,000 to 150,000 clones, with 80% to 90% found just once. This clonotype was sampled from an adult with an advanced solid tumor such as melanoma, head and neck, liver or kidney cancer. This rearrangement joins TRBV9 to TRBJ2-2, with TRBD1 identical over 9 bases. Sequenced material: CD4+ or CD8+ T cells sorted from blood, taken in a trial of the OX40 agonist ivuxolimab. CDR3 amino acids: CASSVRPGQGRTGELFF. CDR3 nucleotide sequence: TGTGCCAGCAGCGTTAGGCCGGGACAGGGAAGGACCGGGGAGCTGTTTTTT.